This record covers a single T cell receptor beta chain. This sample was taken from a study of blood T cell repertoires in COVID-19. Study information: COVID-19 samples, acute and convalescent, were from the United States, Italy and Spain.

Measured with immunoSEQ multiplex PCR; TCRdb has only the in-frame clones, and not every one. The repertoire has approximately 100,000 clones, 80% to 95% of them found once; the top ten carry 0.85% to 1%. The CDR3 extends over 14 amino acids. Trimming shortened V by 1 base and J by 7 bases, and 13 bases separated the two germline ends. The V gene's germline CDR1 is SGHTA and CDR2 FQGNSA. V gene TRBV7-2 combines with J gene TRBJ1-2; D is uncertain. Sequences were obtained from peripheral blood. This TCR derives from a man aged 60-69 years with acute or convalescent COVID-19. In DNA form, the CDR3 reads TGTGCCAGCAGCTTAGAATCAGGCTTCGGTGGCTACACCTTC. Translation gives CASSLESGFGGYTF.